This record covers a single TCR beta chain. Its antigen is as yet unknown. Data came from immunoSEQ multiplex PCR; TCRdb stores just in-frame clones and leaves some out. Seen here are 350,000 or so clones, approximately 90% observed once, and the top ten hold more than 0.8%. This sample is drawn from a study of cytomegalovirus exposure and HLA in healthy donors. Points from the study as a whole: According to the study, about 180 TCR beta chains were cytomegalovirus-associated.

Germline CDR1 MGHRA, CDR2 YSYEKL. Trimming removed 0 bases at V and 6 bases at J, with 6 bases between. The CDR3 has 13 residues. The sequencing input was PBMCs. The chain couples TRBV4-1 to TRBJ1-5; D gene ambiguous. The source is a woman under 30 in good health and CMV-seronegative. In nucleotides, the CDR3 is TGCGCCAGCAGCCAAGATCCGGGTCAGCCCCAGCATTTT. Translation gives CASSQDPGQPQHF.